The clone carrying this TCR beta chain was recorded many times. From germline, CDR1 is LGHDT and CDR2 YNNKEL (reference sequence). The CDR3 length is 16 residues. V gave up 0 bases and J gave up 0 bases, with 11 bases separating them. The data were taken from a study of response to subunit inactivated influenza vaccine. TCRdb called the RT-PCR reads again in MiXCR, with one record for every CDR3 protein. This sample has some 570,000 distinct CDR3 sequences; over 9% occur once, and the top ten carry around 10%. These data also featured in a second study, about T cells expressing NK-cell markers. In that study: UMI-tagged 5'RACE template switching yielded the TCR beta cDNA. Of eight sequenced donors, seven were HCMV-seropositive and one HCMV-seronegative.

This clonotype was sampled from a man aged 45-65 years who received an inactivated influenza vaccine. The gene calls are TRBV3-1 and TRBJ2-5; no clear D. The source material was PBMCs from blood, sampled on the day of vaccination. The CDR3 protein is CASSQDVSEYQETQYF. The CDR3 nucleotides read TGTGCCAGCAGCCAAGACGTTTCCGAGTACCAAGAGACCCAGTACTTC.